The source of this TCR beta chain is a study of T cell responses to AZD1222 COVID-19 vaccine. Findings of the study overall: At baseline, just 6 or 7 AZD1222 recipients tested seropositive. Females made up more of the donors, who were largely white British, and clonal diversity may have come out too low.

In the case of this clone: Its antigen is as yet unknown.

CDR1 and CDR2 (germline): MNHEY, SVGEGT. V was pared by 0 bases and J by 6 bases, with 6 bases between. CDR3 size: 13 residues. Assay: immunoSEQ multiplex PCR; the TCRdb copy retains only in-frame clones and omits some. The repertoire holds 150,000 to 200,000 clones, with 70% to 90% as singletons. The input for sequencing was peripheral blood, taken 28 days after the second AZD1222 dose. V gene TRBV6-2 or TRBV6-3 combines with J gene TRBJ2-1; TRBD1 or TRBD2 may be the D gene (5 bases each). The sequence derives from an adult who received the AZD1222 COVID-19 vaccine. The CDR3, as DNA: TGTGCCAGCAGTTACTCGAGGGGCAATGAGCAGTTCTTC. It is translated as CASSYSRGNEQFF.